The TCR beta chain described here comes from a study of control samples from healthy donors and cancer patients. Libraries were prepared by immunoSEQ multiplex PCR; TCRdb keeps only in-frame clonotypes and omits some of them. The sample includes fewer than 150,000 clones, approximately 89% of them seen just once. CDR1 is SGHVS and CDR2 is FNYEAQ in the germline V gene. The CDR3 extends over 15 amino acids. V lost 2 bases to trimming and J lost 1 base; unmatched junction nucleotides: 1. Sequencing was done on a sample of blood. The TCR was taken from a man between 18 and 35 years old in good health. The chain recombines TRBV7-6 with TRBJ1-5; 8 bases agree with TRBD1. DNA for the CDR3: TGTGCCAGCAGCTTACAGGGGGCGAGCAATCAGCCCCAGCATTTT. Encoded protein: CASSLQGASNQPQHF.